This T cell receptor (beta chain) is drawn from a study of spatial heterogeneity in lung cancer. On the study more broadly: Matched bulk RNA-seq gave a T cell module score that correlated strongly with tumor-region TCR transcript counts. A unique TCR and UMI combination showed up more than ten times in raw reads, on average.

Unique molecular identifiers, one per molecule, were present on every TCR cDNA molecule. TCRdb fed the 5' RACE reads into MiXCR, producing one record per CDR3 protein. Found here are about 5,700 distinct CDR3 sequences, roughly 16% of them singletons; the top ten hold roughly 11%. A few counts support this clonotype. Its target is not known. Time point given: sample taken at primary tumor resection. In each case, whole RNA from tumor, nontumor lung or frozen PBMC was sequenced unsorted. General study points: The study found that expanded intratumoral alpha and beta TCR counts tracked tumor mutation counts.

Trimming stripped 3 bases from V and 3 bases from J, with 5 bases between. Germline CDR1 DFQATT, CDR2 SNEGSKA (reference sequence). This CDR3 has 11 residues. The TCR comes from a male donor with early-stage non-small cell lung cancer. Here the sequenced sample was lung tumor tissue, taken at surgery. The chain recombines TRBV20-1 with TRBJ1-1; D is uncertain. CDR3 in amino acids: CSASEDTEAFF. Written as DNA, the CDR3 is TGCAGTGCTAGTGAGGACACTGAAGCTTTCTTT.